A single sample is the source of the 27 T cell receptor beta chains below, sequenced in a study of shared clonotypes between healthy human individuals. Measured with immunoSEQ multiplex PCR; TCRdb has only the in-frame clones, and not every one. The sample records millions of clones, 90% to 95% being singletons. The sample consisted of naive CD4+ T cells sorted from blood. The subset denotes: CD45RA+ positively selected. The source is a man younger than 35 in good health.

The rearrangement uses TRBV4-1 and TRBJ2-5, with D unclear. The germline gives CDR1 MGHRA, CDR2 YSYEKL. Trimming took 1 base from V and 2 from J, leaving 5 bases between them. The CDR3 is 13 residues long. The CDR3 reads CASSQATQETQYF. CDR3 coding DNA: TGCGCCAGCAGCCAAGCGACGCAAGAGACCCAGTACTTC.

This rearrangement joins TRBV6-6 to TRBJ1-2; 12 positions match TRBD1. The CDR3 totals 16 residues. The V segment lost 2 bases and the J segment 4 bases; nucleotides outside the gene matches: 5. The germline V gene encodes CDR1 MNHNY and CDR2 SVGAGI (reference sequence). The CDR3 DNA reads as TGTGCCAGCAGTTACCCGGGACAGGGGGCACCCTATGGCTACACCTTC. Its protein product is CASSYPGQGAPYGYTF.

The V and J genes are TRBV11-2 and TRBJ2-7; D may be TRBD1 or TRBD2 (6 bases each). CDR1 and CDR2 from the germline V gene are SGHAT and FQNNGV. Deletions cut 5 bases from V and 4 bases from J, with 24 bases between. The CDR3 runs 17 residues. Written as DNA, the CDR3 is TGTGCCAGCAGCGACCAAGCAGGCGGGACATACATTTACGAGCAGTACTTC. Translation: CASSDQAGGTYIYEQYF. The variable domain in full, completed from reference TRBV11-2 and TRBJ2-7, reads EAGVAQSPRYKIIEKRQSVAFWCNPISGHATLYWYQQILGQGPKLLIQFQNNGVVDDSQLPKDRFSAERLKGVDSTLKIQPAKLEDSAVYLCASSDQAGGTYIYEQYFGPGTRLTVT.

This clone was seen just once. Other DNA sequences in this specimen translate into the identical CDR3. This sequence joins TRBV27 and TRBJ2-7; 14 bases agree with TRBD2. Germline loops: CDR1 MNHEY, CDR2 SMNVEV (reference sequence). The CDR3 spans 15 residues. With 4 bases clipped from V and 2 bases from J, the junction kept 1 base outside the gene matches. For the CDR3, the DNA is TGTGCCAGCAGTTCGGGACTAGCGGGAGCCTACGAGCAGTACTTC. Translation gives CASSSGLAGAYEQYF.

The chain employs TRBV11-2 and TRBJ2-5; 10 bases are a match to TRBD1. This CDR3 has 14 amino acids. Unmatched junction bases numbered 3, after V lost 7 bases and J lost 1 base. CDR1 is SGHAT, CDR2 FQNNGV, per germline. DNA for the CDR3: TGTGCCAGCACCCGACAGGGGGCCCAAGAGACCCAGTACTTC. It codes for CASTRQGAQETQYF.

This chain joins TRBV6-6 and TRBJ2-1; 12 nucleotides agree with TRBD2. V lost 6 bases to trimming and J lost 7 bases; unmatched junction nucleotides: 7. The CDR3 totals 15 residues. The germline V gene encodes CDR1 MNHNY and CDR2 SVGAGI (reference sequence). CDR3 nucleotide sequence: TGTGCCAGCAGCCCTAGACTAGCGGGAGATAATGAGCAGTTCTTC. Translated: CASSPRLAGDNEQFF.

This clone showed up just once. The rearrangement links TRBV5-4 to TRBJ2-7; possible D gene TRBD1, 5 bases. CDR3 length: 14 residues. Trimming shortened V by 4 bases and J by 5 bases, and 16 bases separated the two germline ends. Germline assignment: CDR1 SGHNT and CDR2 YYREEE (reference sequence). CDR3 nucleotides: TGTGCCAGCAGCCCAGGGCAGGGTGACCACGAGCAGTACTTC. It specifies CASSPGQGDHEQYF.

The chain links TRBV27 to TRBJ2-7; TRBD2 agrees at 7 bases. There are 12 residues in the CDR3. The V gene end was trimmed by 1 base and the J gene end by 7 bases; junction bases not matched to a gene: 1. Germline V CDR1 and CDR2: MNHEY, SMNVEV (reference sequence). CDR3 loop: CASSLLGGEQYF. CDR3 sequence (DNA): TGTGCCAGCAGTTTATTGGGGGGGGAGCAGTACTTC.

The chain combines TRBV6-5 with TRBJ1-2, with 10 nucleotides matching TRBD1. The germline CDR1 and CDR2 sequences are MNHEY and SVGAGI. The CDR3 totals 14 residues. V lost 7 bases and J lost 8; bases outside the gene matches: 10. The chain's CDR3 is CASNWGQGQGGYTF. The CDR3 region has the DNA TGTGCCAGCAACTGGGGACAGGGGCAGGGAGGCTACACCTTC.

This chain connects TRBV7-9 to TRBJ1-5; D not resolved. Looked up from germline, CDR1 is SEHNR and CDR2 is FQNEAQ (reference sequence). Trimming removed 5 bases at V and 6 bases at J, with 11 bases between. This CDR3 is 13 amino acids long. CDR3 in DNA: TGTGCCAGCAGCCCTGACGGATTTCAGCCCCAGCATTTT. As protein: CASSPDGFQPQHF.

The chain uses TRBV7-2 and TRBJ1-1; D call uncertain. Germline V gene data show CDR1 as SGHTA and CDR2 as FQGNSA. This CDR3 region has 14 residues. V gave up 6 bases and J gave up 0 bases, with 11 bases separating them. CDR3 in amino acids: CASRITGMNTEAFF. The CDR3 region has the DNA TGTGCCAGCAGGATAACGGGGATGAACACTGAAGCTTTCTTT.

About this clone itself: The sample has other DNA sequences that encode this CDR3 too. V usage is TRBV7-2 and J usage is TRBJ2-7, with 7 bases identical to TRBD1. CDR1 SGHTA and CDR2 FQGNSA come from the germline V gene. The CDR3 extends over 14 amino acids. V was clipped by 5 bases and J by 2 bases; unmatched bases: 6. DNA of the CDR3: TGTGCCAGCAGCCCTCGACAGGGAACCTACGAGCAGTACTTC. Residues: CASSPRQGTYEQYF.

The chain recombines TRBV14 with TRBJ1-4; D is uncertain. The CDR3 runs to 14 residues. The V gene's germline CDR1 is SGHDN and CDR2 FVKESK. The V end lost 4 bases, the J end lost 4 bases, and 10 bases lay between the germline ends. The CDR3 nucleotides read TGTGCCAGCAGCCCCGGGCAGAGTAATGAAAAACTGTTTTTT. It is translated as CASSPGQSNEKLFF.

J is TRBJ2-1 and V is TRBV18; a weak D match, TRBD1 (6 bases). The CDR3 length is 15 residues. Germline assignment: CDR1 KGHSH and CDR2 LQKENI. V lost 5 bases and J 0 bases, leaving 11 bases between the germline ends. In nucleotides, the CDR3 is TGTGCCAGCTCAGAGACAGGTAGCTCCTACAATGAGCAGTTCTTC. This translates into CASSETGSSYNEQFF. Using reference TRBV18 and TRBJ2-1 for the parts outside the CDR3, the full variable domain is NAGVMQNPRHLVRRRGQEARLRCSPMKGHSHVYWYRQLPEEGLKFMVYLQKENIIDESGMPKERFSAEFPKEGPSILRIQQVVRGDSAAYFCASSETGSSYNEQFFGPGTRLTVL.

The CDR3 DNA sequence: TGTGCCAGCAGCGCCCTGGGGGGGCGGGGCGAGCAGTACTTC. Protein sequence: CASSALGGRGEQYF. This sequence joins TRBV2 and TRBJ2-7, with D perhaps TRBD2 (7 bases). CDR3 length equals 14 residues. Per germline, CDR1 SNHLY and CDR2 FYNNEI. Trimming shortened V by 6 bases and J by 6 bases, and 18 bases separated the two germline ends.

The CDR3 DNA follows: TGTGCCAGCAGCTCAAGGACAGGGACGTCTCCGGTCTATGGCTACACCTTC. Translation: CASSSRTGTSPVYGYTF. This chain uses TRBV11-2 with TRBJ1-2; 8 nucleotides match TRBD1. V shed 4 bases, J shed 4 bases, and the junction held 14 bases outside the gene matches. The CDR3 is made up of 17 amino acids. CDR1 SGHAT and CDR2 FQNNGV come from the germline V gene. The entire variable domain, with the rest obtained from reference TRBV11-2 and TRBJ1-2, is as follows: EAGVAQSPRYKIIEKRQSVAFWCNPISGHATLYWYQQILGQGPKLLIQFQNNGVVDDSQLPKDRFSAERLKGVDSTLKIQPAKLEDSAVYLCASSSRTGTSPVYGYTFGSGTRLTVV.

The chain recombines TRBV30 with TRBJ2-7; D possibly uses TRBD1 or TRBD2 (5 bases each). The length of the CDR3 is 17 residues. Germline CDR1 and CDR2: GTSNPN and SVGIG (reference sequence). V dropped 1 base and J dropped 3 bases, with 22 bases sitting between them. For the CDR3, the DNA is TGTGCCTGGAGTGACCTCAAAACGAGGGGATCCGGCTACGAGCAGTACTTC. Encoded protein: CAWSDLKTRGSGYEQYF.

The rearrangement joins TRBV25-1 to TRBJ2-3; 9 bases align to TRBD2. CDR3 size: 18 residues. The V and J ends lost 2 bases and 3 bases, in that order; junction bases with no gene match: 12. CDR1 is MGHDK and CDR2 is SYGVNS in the germline V gene. CDR3 DNA sequence: TGTGCCAGCAGTGAAGCGCGGGGTAGCGGGAGAAGGACAGATACGCAGTATTTT. It translates to CASSEARGSGRRTDTQYF.

A remark on this clone: With a much larger clone just one base away, this may be a read error. Other DNA variants within this sample encode the same CDR3. The rearrangement links TRBV30 to TRBJ2-1; no definite D call. The CDR3 contains 13 residues. The germline CDR1 and CDR2 sequences are GTSNPN and SVGIG (reference sequence). Trimming took 3 bases from V and 0 from J, leaving 6 bases between them. CDR3 DNA: TGTGCCTGGAGGCCGAGCTCCTACAATGAGCAGTTCTTC. Protein product: CAWRPSSYNEQFF.

The V gene is TRBV27, the J gene TRBJ2-5; 8 bases fit TRBD2. The CDR3 covers 16 residues. Trimming at V came to 10 bases and at J to 3 bases, leaving 16 bases not matched to a gene. From germline, CDR1 is MNHEY and CDR2 SMNVEV (reference sequence). The CDR3 sequence: CAIKLTSVGGKETQYF. CDR3 DNA: TGTGCCATCAAACTGACTAGCGTCGGTGGGAAAGAGACCCAGTACTTC.

J is TRBJ1-6 and V is TRBV10-1, with D perhaps TRBD1 (5 bases). CDR1 is WNHNN and CDR2 is SYGVQD in the germline V gene (reference sequence). The V end lost 0 bases, the J end lost 6 bases, and 9 bases lay between the germline ends. This CDR3 comprises 15 residues. Written as DNA, the CDR3 is TGCGCCAGCAGTGAGTCCGGGGGATTTAATTCACCCCTCCACTTT. The encoded protein is CASSESGGFNSPLHF.

This chain connects TRBV11-2 to TRBJ2-2; D may be TRBD1 (5 bases). CDR3 length: 15 amino acids. Germline assignment: CDR1 SGHAT and CDR2 FQNNGV. V lost 5 bases and J lost 2, with 12 bases in between. In DNA, the CDR3 is TGTGCCAGCAGCACTACAGGTGTCAACACCGGGGAGCTGTTTTTT. Translating gives CASSTTGVNTGELFF.

The rearrangement links TRBV4-3 to TRBJ1-6; possible D gene TRBD1, 5 bases. Trimming pared 0 bases from V and 0 bases from J, leaving 12 bases between. The CDR3 length is 18 residues. The V gene's germline CDR1 is LGHNA and CDR2 YSLEER. The CDR3 is CASSQDLGGSSYNSPLHF. In DNA, the CDR3 is TGCGCCAGCAGCCAAGATCTGGGGGGGAGCTCCTATAATTCACCCCTCCACTTT.

V usage is TRBV2 and J usage is TRBJ2-7; TRBD1 might be the D (5 bases). The CDR3 contains 13 residues. The V end lost 3 bases, the J end lost 3 bases, and 9 bases lay between the germline ends. Germline V gene lookup returns CDR1 SNHLY and CDR2 FYNNEI. CDR3 loop: CASSDPGIYEQYF. As DNA, the CDR3 is TGTGCCAGCAGTGACCCAGGGATCTACGAGCAGTACTTC.

In nucleotides, the CDR3 is TGTGCCAGCAGTGAGTTGGAGCAGGGAATTTCACCCCTCCACTTT. Translated: CASSELEQGISPLHF. J is TRBJ1-6 and V is TRBV2; D might be TRBD1 (5 bases). Germline values: CDR1 SNHLY, CDR2 FYNNEI. The germline V and J ends were trimmed by 3 bases and 9 bases, with 15 bases remaining between them. This CDR3 region has 15 residues. Full variable domain (rest looked up from reference TRBV2 and TRBJ1-6): EPEVTQTPSHQVTQMGQEVILRCVPISNHLYFYWYRQILGQKVEFLVSFYNNEISEKSEIFDDQFSVERPDGSNFTLKIRSTKLEDSAMYFCASSELEQGISPLHFGNGTRLTVT.

The V and J genes are TRBV10-2 and TRBJ2-3, with D possibly being TRBD1 or TRBD2 (5 bases each). This CDR3 region has 16 residues. V was shortened by 10 bases and J by 2 bases, with 22 bases between the two germline ends. CDR1 is WSHSY, CDR2 SAAADI, per germline. CDR3 residues: CATVPNTGTLTDTQYF. The CDR3 region has the DNA TGCGCCACAGTCCCCAATACCGGGACGCTCACAGATACGCAGTATTTT.

This chain joins TRBV5-1 and TRBJ1-1; 9 bases agree with TRBD1. V was clipped by 0 bases and J by 0 bases; unmatched bases: 6. The CDR3 runs to 17 residues. From germline, CDR1 is SGHRS and CDR2 YFSETQ. CDR3 sequence (DNA): TGCGCCAGCAGCTTGGGACCGGGACAGGGATTGAACACTGAAGCTTTCTTT. Its translation: CASSLGPGQGLNTEAFF.